This is a list of T cell receptor beta chains from one sample in a study of cytomegalovirus exposure and HLA in healthy donors. The method was immunoSEQ multiplex PCR; TCRdb's version includes in-frame clones alone and lacks a portion of them. The profile shows about 180,000 clones, 70% to 85% of them singletons. The sample was PBMCs. These receptors were collected from a man younger than 35 in good health and CMV-seronegative. Each CDR3 is given with its conserved first and last residue. D genes are given only for firm matches. For some rows the clone size is stated as once, few or many, or as a class when expanded; others skip it.

TRBJ2-3	TRBV5-1	NA	NA	CASSSQRGGQDTQYF	TGCGCCAGCAGCTCCCAAAGGGGGGGGCAAGATACGCAGTATTTT
TRBJ1-1	TRBV25-1	NA	NA	CASLGRWNTEAFF	TGTGCCAGCTTGGGGCGATGGAACACTGAAGCTTTCTTT
TRBJ1-2	TRBV7-9	NA	NA	CASSLEGVVGGYTF	TGTGCCAGCAGCTTAGAGGGAGTAGTCGGAGGCTACACCTTC
TRBJ2-7	TRBV4-2	NA	TRBD2	CASSQDGSGVYEQYF	TGTGCCAGCAGCCAAGATGGTAGCGGGGTCTACGAGCAGTACTTC
TRBJ2-3	TRBV19	NA	NA	CASSIGYTDTQYF	TGTGCCAGTAGTATAGGTTACACAGATACGCAGTATTTT
TRBJ1-1	TRBV9	NA	NA	CASSAQTGFTEAFF	TGTGCCAGCAGCGCTCAAACAGGGTTCACTGAAGCTTTCTTT
TRBJ1-2	TRBV27	NA	NA	CASSPRGLNYGYTF	TGTGCCAGCAGTCCGCGGGGGCTTAACTATGGCTACACCTTC
TRBJ1-1	TRBV10-1	NA	NA	CASSDGYGKAFF	TGCGCCAGCAGTGATGGTTATGGCAAAGCTTTCTTT
TRBJ1-1	TRBV4-2	NA	NA	CASSQVAKNTEAFF	TGTGCCAGCAGCCAAGTTGCTAAGAACACTGAAGCTTTCTTT
TRBJ2-1	TRBV7-2	NA	NA	CASSKGLPLEQFF	TGTGCCAGCAGCAAGGGACTTCCCCTCGAGCAGTTCTTC
TRBJ2-7	TRBV18	NA	TRBD1	CASSPNRDSHEQYF	TGTGCCAGCTCACCAAACCGGGACAGCCACGAGCAGTACTTC
TRBJ2-5	TRBV2	NA	TRBD1	CASSDRQGQETQYF	TGTGCCAGCAGTGACCGACAGGGCCAGGAGACCCAGTACTTC
TRBJ2-2	TRBV18	once	TRBD1	CASSPPAGTVLTPNTGELFF	TGTGCCAGCTCACCACCTGCCGGGACAGTTCTAACACCGAACACCGGGGAGCTGTTTTTT
TRBJ2-7	TRBV5-4	NA	NA	CASSYYTRTHEQYF	TGTGCCAGCAGCTATTATACGAGGACACACGAGCAGTACTTC
TRBJ2-7	TRBV19	NA	NA	CASSNGHIYEQYF	TGTGCCAGTAGTAATGGACACATTTACGAGCAGTACTTC
TRBJ2-7	TRBV27	NA	TRBD1	CASSPLGTGGTYEQYF	TGTGCCAGCAGTCCACTCGGGACAGGGGGCACCTACGAGCAGTACTTC
TRBJ2-3	TRBV7-2	NA	NA	CASRQTSTDTQYF	TGTGCCAGCCGACAGACTAGCACAGATACGCAGTATTTT
TRBJ2-7	TRBV15	NA	NA	CATSRVAQGPYEQYF	TGTGCCACCAGCAGAGTGGCGCAGGGTCCCTACGAGCAGTACTTC
TRBJ2-1	TRBV6-5	NA	TRBD2	CASIAQGLAGVEQFF	TGTGCCAGCATTGCCCAAGGACTAGCGGGAGTTGAGCAGTTCTTC
TRBJ2-7	TRBV5-1	NA	TRBD2	CASSSRLADPRWEQYF	TGCGCCAGCAGCTCCCGACTAGCGGACCCCAGGTGGGAGCAGTACTTC
TRBJ2-7	TRBV28	once	NA	CASSFSGASYEQYF	TGTGCCAGCAGTTTTTCGGGAGCTAGCTACGAGCAGTACTTC
TRBJ2-7	TRBV19	NA	TRBD1	CASSDRAYEQYF	TGTGCCAGTAGCGACAGGGCCTACGAGCAGTACTTC
TRBJ1-3	TRBV5-4	NA	TRBD1	CASSRTGPGGNTIYF	TGTGCCAGCAGCCGGACAGGGCCGGGTGGAAACACCATATATTTT
TRBJ1-1	TRBV14	NA	NA	CASSQGPIQWTEAFF	TGTGCCAGCAGCCAAGGGCCGATTCAGTGGACTGAAGCTTTCTTT
TRBJ2-7	TRBV5-4	NA	NA	CASSLGGGGYEQYF	TGTGCCAGCAGCTTGGGTGGGGGAGGCTACGAGCAGTACTTC
TRBJ2-2	TRBV10-1	NA	NA	CASSDTAGRAGELFF	TGCGCCAGCAGTGATACAGCGGGTCGGGCCGGGGAGCTGTTTTTT